Presented here are 28 T cell receptor beta chains from one specimen sequenced in a study of blood T cell repertoires in COVID-19. Here immunoSEQ multiplex PCR was the method, and the copy in TCRdb shows in-frame clones only, minus some. Of roughly 57,000 clones listed, roughly 80% are singletons. The specimen was peripheral blood. All receptors derive from a man in his 60s with acute or convalescent COVID-19.

The chain links TRBV5-1 to TRBJ2-5; TRBD2 is a possible D gene (6 bases). The germline V gene has CDR1 SGHRS and CDR2 YFSETQ. V was cut by 0 bases and J by 5 bases, with 11 bases left in between. The CDR3 contains 14 residues. The CDR3 spells CASSLGTIRETQYF. In DNA form, the CDR3 reads TGCGCCAGCAGCTTGGGGACTATCAGGGAGACCCAGTACTTC.

The chain employs TRBV28 and TRBJ2-2; 7 bases fit TRBD2. Trimming took 2 bases from V and 2 from J; bases not matched to a gene: 2. CDR1 and CDR2 (germline): MDHEN, SYDVKM. The CDR3 contains 15 residues. CDR3 residues: CASSLAGDNTGELFF. In DNA, the CDR3 is TGTGCCAGCAGTTTAGCGGGGGACAACACCGGGGAGCTGTTTTTT. Variable domain in full (rest from reference TRBV28 and TRBJ2-2): DVKVTQSSRYLVKRTGEKVFLECVQDMDHENMFWYRQDPGLGLRLIYFSYDVKMKEKGDIPEGYSVSREKKERFSLILESASTNQTSMYLCASSLAGDNTGELFFGEGSRLTVL.

This clone was observed once. This chain's CDR3 is CSATSDTEAFF. CDR3 DNA sequence: TGCAGTGCTACATCGGACACTGAAGCTTTCTTT. The gene calls are TRBV20-1 and TRBJ1-1; D call uncertain. Per germline, CDR1 DFQATT and CDR2 SNEGSKA (reference sequence). The CDR3 runs 11 residues. V shed 4 bases and J shed 3 bases, with 6 bases lying between them.

The rearrangement links TRBV24-1 to TRBJ2-3, with a weak D call TRBD1 (6 bases). The CDR3 consists of 14 residues. CDR1 is KGHDR and CDR2 is SFDVKD in the germline V gene. Trimming shortened V by 3 bases and J by 8 bases, and 14 bases separated the two germline ends. CDR3 DNA sequence: TGTGCCACCAGTGATACCAACAGGGTACTTACGCAGTATTTT. Protein sequence: CATSDTNRVLTQYF.

CDR3 coding DNA: TGCGCCAGCAGCCACCTCTTAACGGACGGACTCTACAATGAGCAGTTCTTC. Its translation: CASSHLLTDGLYNEQFF. The chain is built from TRBV4-1 and TRBJ2-1, with D possibly being TRBD2 (5 bases). The germline V gene has CDR1 MGHRA and CDR2 YSYEKL. The CDR3 is made up of 17 amino acids. The V end was cut by 3 bases, the J end by 3 bases, with 18 bases between.

The chain recombines TRBV30 with TRBJ1-3; TRBD1 matches at 7 bases. Losses at the gene ends were 6 bases for V and 0 bases for J; bases not matched to a gene: 8. Germline CDR1 is GTSNPN and CDR2 is SVGIG (reference sequence). The CDR3 has 15 amino acids. CDR3 sequence reads: CACNRGEVSGNTIYF. The CDR3 nucleotides are TGTGCCTGCAACAGGGGCGAAGTCTCTGGAAACACCATATATTTT.

This chain joins TRBV5-4 and TRBJ2-1; possible D gene TRBD1, 5 bases. This CDR3 is built from 13 residues. Deletions cut 6 bases from V and 9 bases from J, with 16 bases between. Germline-derived CDR1 and CDR2 are SGHNT and YYREEE (reference sequence). The CDR3 coding sequence is TGTGCCAGCACCCCCCTAGGGGTTGGTGAGCAGTTCTTC. This gives the protein CASTPLGVGEQFF.

The chain recombines TRBV5-1 with TRBJ1-2; 9 bases fit TRBD1. Germline assignment: CDR1 SGHRS and CDR2 YFSETQ. The CDR3 contains 16 residues. V lost 6 bases and J lost 1; bases outside the gene matches: 10. CDR3 DNA sequence: TGCGCCAGCAATGGTGCGACAGGGGGGAGTAACTATGGCTACACCTTC. As protein: CASNGATGGSNYGYTF.

This chain uses TRBV7-2 with TRBJ2-2, with 8 bases aligning to TRBD1. Germline V CDR1 and CDR2: SGHTA, FQGNSA. This CDR3 region has 16 residues. V shed 1 base, J shed 3 bases, and the junction held 4 bases outside the gene matches. CDR3 protein: CASSLVGTGYTGELFF. The CDR3 nucleotides are TGTGCCAGCAGCTTAGTAGGGACAGGCTACACCGGGGAGCTGTTTTTT.

The gene calls are TRBV7-8 and TRBJ2-7; TRBD1 might be the D (6 bases). V was clipped by 6 bases and J by 4 bases, with 10 bases between them. Germline V gene sequence: CDR1 SGHVS, CDR2 FQNEAQ. This CDR3 contains 12 residues. CDR3 sequence (DNA): TGTGCCAGCAGTAAACAGGGTTACGAGCAGTACTTC. It encodes CASSKQGYEQYF.

The rearrangement uses TRBV4-2 and TRBJ2-5; D might be TRBD1 (6 bases). V dropped 5 bases and J dropped 3 bases, with 10 bases sitting between them. This CDR3 region has 13 residues. Per germline, CDR1 LGHNA and CDR2 YNFKEQ. For the CDR3, the DNA is TGTGCCAGCAGCGGGACAACTAAAGAGACCCAGTACTTC. This sequence encodes CASSGTTKETQYF.

The V gene is TRBV4-1, the J gene TRBJ1-3, with 10 bases lining up with TRBD1. CDR1 is MGHRA and CDR2 is YSYEKL in the germline V gene. V was pared by 1 base and J by 2 bases, with 2 bases of the junction left unmatched. This CDR3 comprises 16 residues. This CDR3 reads CASSQGGQGAGNTIYF. CDR3 DNA: TGCGCCAGCAGCCAAGGAGGACAGGGGGCTGGAAACACCATATATTTT.

J is TRBJ2-3 and V is TRBV2; TRBD2 agrees at 16 bases. CDR1 and CDR2 from the germline V gene are SNHLY and FYNNEI. The CDR3 has 19 residues. J was trimmed by 2 bases and V by 5 bases; bases with no gene match: 10. CDR3 nucleotide sequence: TGTGCCAGCAGTCCGATCCGGGGACTAGCGGGGGGGCTCACAGATACGCAGTATTTT. This sequence encodes CASSPIRGLAGGLTDTQYF.

This clone turned up a few times. The chain carries TRBV4-1 and TRBJ1-6, with TRBD1 matching over 9 bases. This CDR3 region has 16 residues. CDR1 MGHRA and CDR2 YSYEKL come from the germline V gene. V gave up 1 base and J gave up 10 bases; unmatched junction bases: 8. The CDR3 DNA reads TGCGCCAGCAGCCAAGGGGGGACAGGGTGGTACTCACCCCTCCACTTT. Encoded protein: CASSQGGTGWYSPLHF.

The chain links TRBV9 to TRBJ2-7; 9 positions match TRBD2. CDR3 length: 13 residues. The V gene end was trimmed by 0 bases and the J gene end by 5 bases; junction bases not matched to a gene: 0. CDR1 is SGDLS and CDR2 is YYNGEE in the germline V gene. In DNA form, the CDR3 reads TGTGCCAGCAGCGTAGGACTAGCGGACGAGCAGTACTTC. This translates into CASSVGLADEQYF.

The V and J genes are TRBV4-2 and TRBJ2-7; 9 bases map to TRBD1. The CDR3 totals 15 residues. J was trimmed by 3 bases and V by 3 bases; bases with no gene match: 6. In germline, CDR1 is LGHNA, CDR2 YNFKEQ. CDR3 in DNA: TGTGCCAGCAGCCAGGCTACAGGGGGCAACTACGAGCAGTACTTC. Residues: CASSQATGGNYEQYF.

This chain joins TRBV19 and TRBJ1-1; TRBD1 aligns across 8 bases. CDR1 is LNHDA, CDR2 SQIVND, per germline (reference sequence). The CDR3 sequence is 13 residues long. Losses at the gene ends were 8 bases for V and 2 bases for J; bases not matched to a gene: 4. The CDR3 region has the DNA TGTGCCAGTGGGGACAGGCAAAACACTGAAGCTTTCTTT. Its translation: CASGDRQNTEAFF.

This sequence joins TRBV14 and TRBJ1-4; 9 bases line up with TRBD1. Germline lookup yields CDR1 SGHDN and CDR2 FVKESK. V gave up 4 bases and J gave up 7 bases; unmatched junction bases: 7. This CDR3 is 15 amino acids long. The CDR3 here is CASSRNRGPGEKLFF. DNA of the CDR3: TGTGCCAGCAGCCGTAACAGGGGGCCTGGTGAAAAACTGTTTTTT.

This clone was detected once. The genes are TRBV21-1 and TRBJ2-1; TRBD2 is taken as the D call from the table, unchecked against the DNA. TRBV21-1 is classified as a pseudogene. The CDR3 sequence is 17 residues long. CDR3 protein: CASRIIYSAGIYNEQFF. In DNA form, the CDR3 reads TGTGCCAGCAGGATAATATACAGCGCCGGGATATACAATGAGCAGTTCTTC.

This rearrangement joins TRBV30 to TRBJ1-2; no clear D gene. Per germline, CDR1 GTSNPN and CDR2 SVGIG (reference sequence). This CDR3 has 17 amino acids. Trimming took off 0 bases at V and 4 bases at J, with 21 bases between the two ends. This chain's CDR3 is CAWSVLVPGRFGYGYTF. In DNA, the CDR3 is TGTGCCTGGAGTGTACTAGTCCCGGGTCGATTTGGCTATGGCTACACCTTC.

The rearrangement joins TRBV7-8 to TRBJ2-2, with D tentatively TRBD2 (5 bases). Germline V CDR1 and CDR2: SGHVS, FQNEAQ. The ends were cut back, 0 bases at V and 0 bases at J, with 8 bases in the middle. The CDR3 runs to 16 residues. In DNA, the CDR3 is TGTGCCAGCAGCTTAGCAGAGGGTTCGAACACCGGGGAGCTGTTTTTT. This sequence encodes CASSLAEGSNTGELFF.

The chain links TRBV9 to TRBJ1-1, with 8 bases lining up with TRBD1. Germline values: CDR1 SGDLS, CDR2 YYNGEE. V was pared by 3 bases and J by 4 bases, with 8 bases of the junction left unmatched. This CDR3 contains 15 residues. For the CDR3, the DNA is TGTGCCAGCAGCGGTTCTCCTCAGGGGGCCACTGAAGCTTTCTTT. It specifies CASSGSPQGATEAFF.

This clone was picked up a small number of times. V gene TRBV2 combines with J gene TRBJ2-1; perhaps TRBD1 as D (5 bases). Trimming cost V 7 bases and J 0 bases, with 10 bases left between them. Germline assignment: CDR1 SNHLY and CDR2 FYNNEI. This CDR3 spans 14 amino acids. CDR3 residues: CASNPDSSYNEQFF. CDR3 bases: TGTGCCAGCAATCCAGACAGCTCCTACAATGAGCAGTTCTTC.

The chain employs TRBV5-1 and TRBJ2-3; 8 nucleotides line up with TRBD2. This CDR3 has 15 residues. The V gene end was trimmed by 2 bases and the J gene end by 1 base; junction bases not matched to a gene: 3. Per germline, CDR1 SGHRS and CDR2 YFSETQ. The CDR3 reads CASSLDSGGTDTQYF. In DNA form, the CDR3 reads TGCGCCAGCAGCTTAGATAGCGGGGGCACAGATACGCAGTATTTT.

V and J are TRBV5-4 and TRBJ1-2, with unresolved D. Trimming cost V 7 bases and J 4 bases, with 11 bases left between them. From germline, CDR1 is SGHNT and CDR2 YYREEE (reference sequence). CDR3 size: 12 residues. CDR3 DNA sequence: TGTGCCAGCTCGGCAGACATCTATGGCTACACCTTC. Residues: CASSADIYGYTF.

The chain carries TRBV19 and TRBJ1-5, with 7 positions matching TRBD1. The V gene's germline CDR1 is LNHDA and CDR2 SQIVND (reference sequence). Losses at the gene ends were 3 bases for V and 2 bases for J; bases not matched to a gene: 4. The CDR3 is 15 residues long. Here the CDR3 DNA reads TGTGCCAGTAGTATGTCTACAGGGGGCAATCAGCCCCAGCATTTT. Translated: CASSMSTGGNQPQHF.

The chain links TRBV19 to TRBJ2-1; a weak D match, TRBD1 (5 bases). Germline V gives CDR1 LNHDA, CDR2 SQIVND (reference sequence). The V gene lost 4 bases and the J gene lost 0 bases, with 10 bases spanning the gap. The CDR3 covers 15 residues. The CDR3 nucleotides are TGTGCCAGTAGTACAGGGCCTTACTCCTACAATGAGCAGTTCTTC. The encoded protein is CASSTGPYSYNEQFF. Combining the CDR3 with reference TRBV19 and TRBJ2-1 gives the whole variable domain DGGITQSPKYLFRKEGQNVTLSCEQNLNHDAMYWYRQDPGQGLRLIYYSQIVNDFQKGDIAEGYSVSREKKESFPLTVTSAQKNPTAFYLCASSTGPYSYNEQFFGPGTRLTVL.

The rearrangement links TRBV12-3 or TRBV12-4 to TRBJ1-1; perhaps TRBD1 as D (5 bases). The CDR3 length is 13 residues. V was pared by 4 bases and J by 4 bases, with 10 bases between. The CDR3, as DNA: TGTGCCAGCAGTTGGGGCGGGGGCACTGAAGCTTTCTTT. Its protein is CASSWGGGTEAFF.